These T cell receptor beta chains were read from a single sample in a study of control samples from healthy donors and cancer patients. The assay was immunoSEQ multiplex PCR, and TCRdb's table has in-frame clones only and misses some. In the table there are 90,000 or so clones, approximately 90% of which are singletons. Sequencing used blood. The receptors were sampled from a woman aged 50 to 60 in good health. The CDR3 runs from the conserved cysteine through the conserved F or W. D genes are given only for firm matches. The size of a clone is reported for some rows only, either as once, few or many, or as a class for expanded clones.

TRBV4-2,TRBJ1-2,TRBD1,-,CASSPTIHRGGWRTF,TGTGCCAGCAGCCCTACCATCCACAGGGGAGGATGGAGGACCTTC
TRBV4-3,TRBJ1-2,-,-,CASSFRRSSYGYTF,TGCGCCAGCAGCTTTAGGAGGTCTTCCTATGGCTACACCTTC
TRBV4-3,TRBJ2-1,TRBD2,-,CASSQDMILAGGSSYNEQFF,TGCGCCAGCAGCCAAGATATGATCCTAGCGGGAGGGAGCTCCTACAATGAGCAGTTCTTC
TRBV6-5,TRBJ1-5,TRBD1,once,CASSSDRGSNQPQHF,TGTGCCAGCAGTTCTGACAGGGGTAGCAATCAGCCCCAGCATTTT
TRBV9,TRBJ2-5,-,-,CASSVDRSPLETQYF,TGTGCCAGCAGCGTAGACAGGTCCCCACTAGAGACCCAGTACTTC
TRBV11-3,TRBJ2-2,TRBD1,-,CASSLGTGNTGELFF,TGTGCCAGCAGCTTAGGGACAGGGAACACCGGGGAGCTGTTTTTT
TRBV5-6,TRBJ2-1,-,-,CASSLGPQLSYNEQFF,TGTGCCAGCAGCTTGGGGCCCCAGCTTTCCTACAATGAGCAGTTCTTC
TRBV19,TRBJ1-4,-,-,CASSIRRGGEKLFF,TGTGCCAGTAGTATACGGCGCGGGGGTGAAAAACTGTTTTTT
TRBV7-9,TRBJ2-3,-,-,CASSYPSGTQYF,TGTGCCAGCAGTTATCCGTCGGGTACGCAGTATTTT
TRBV18,TRBJ1-6,-,-,CASSPINVRGSSYNSPLHF,TGTGCCAGCTCACCCATCAATGTAAGGGGGAGCTCCTATAATTCACCCCTCCACTTT
TRBV6-6,TRBJ2-5,TRBD2,once,CASSLTSGGQRKETQYF,TGTGCCAGCAGTCTCACTAGCGGGGGGCAAAGGAAAGAGACCCAGTACTTC
TRBV10-3,TRBJ2-1,TRBD2,-,CAISDWGLANNEQFF,TGTGCCATCAGTGATTGGGGACTAGCCAACAATGAGCAGTTCTTC
TRBV18,TRBJ2-7,TRBD1,-,CASSPRTGGTSYEQYF,TGTGCCAGCTCACCTCGGACAGGGGGTACCTCCTACGAGCAGTACTTC
TRBV28,TRBJ1-3,-,-,CASSLLRIGNTIYF,TGTGCCAGCAGTTTATTGAGAATTGGAAACACCATATATTTT
TRBV19,TRBJ2-7,TRBD2,-,CASSIDGLADFYEQYF,TGTGCCAGTAGTATAGACGGACTAGCGGATTTCTACGAGCAGTACTTC
TRBV2,TRBJ1-3,-,-,CASSEGHLSGNTIYF,TGTGCCAGCAGTGAAGGACATCTCTCTGGAAACACCATATATTTT
TRBV7-2,TRBJ2-1,-,-,CASSFYNNEQFF,TGTGCCAGCAGCTTTTACAACAATGAGCAGTTCTTC
TRBV5-4,TRBJ2-3,TRBD2,-,CASSDPGLVRTDTQYF,TGTGCCAGCAGCGACCCCGGACTAGTAAGGACAGATACGCAGTATTTT
TRBV3-1/TRBV3-2,TRBJ2-1,-,-,CASSQDPRLISFDEQFF,TGTGCCAGCAGCCAAGATCCCCGGCTCATTAGTTTCGATGAGCAGTTCTTC
TRBV9,TRBJ2-5,TRBD1,-,CASSPGDRLYQETQYF,TGTGCCAGCAGCCCAGGGGACAGATTGTACCAAGAGACCCAGTACTTC
TRBV6-2/TRBV6-3,TRBJ2-5,-,-,CASSYRLVSETQYF,TGTGCCAGCAGTTACCGACTAGTATCGGAGACCCAGTACTTC
TRBV6-6,TRBJ2-7,TRBD2,-,CASISASGAYEQYF,TGTGCCAGCATTTCGGCTAGCGGAGCCTACGAGCAGTACTTC
TRBV9,TRBJ2-1,TRBD2,-,CASSATLAGGYNEQFF,TGTGCCAGCAGCGCGACTTTAGCGGGGGGGTACAATGAGCAGTTCTTC
TRBV14,TRBJ1-2,-,-,CASSQGGADYGYTF,TGTGCCAGCAGCCAAGGGGGCGCGGACTATGGCTACACCTTC
TRBV12-3/TRBV12-4,TRBJ1-1,TRBD1,-,CASQGQGASEAFF,TGTGCCAGCCAGGGACAGGGGGCCTCTGAAGCTTTCTTT
TRBV4-3,TRBJ2-2,TRBD2,-,CASSQDISSGGRAGELFF,TGCGCCAGCAGCCAAGATATTTCTAGCGGGGGGCGGGCCGGGGAGCTGTTTTTT
TRBV28,TRBJ1-4,-,-,CPPSNEKLFF,TGTCCCCCTTCTAATGAAAAACTGTTTTTT
TRBV7-6,TRBJ1-4,-,-,CASSSVRNEKLFF,TGTGCCAGCAGCTCCGTGCGTAATGAAAAACTGTTTTTT
TRBV9,TRBJ2-1,TRBD2,-,CASSPGGGRAGNEQFF,TGTGCCAGCAGCCCTGGGGGCGGGAGGGCCGGAAATGAGCAGTTCTTC
TRBV2,TRBJ1-2,TRBD1,medium-sized,CASREPTGTGNYGYTF,TGTGCCAGCAGAGAACCTACCGGGACAGGAAACTATGGCTACACCTTC
TRBV15,TRBJ2-6,-,-,CATTGRTGLMANVLTF,TGTGCCACCACTGGGCGAACGGGGCTGATGGCCAACGTCCTGACTTTC
TRBV5-1,TRBJ2-3,TRBD2,-,CASSWTSGPTDTQYF,TGCGCCAGCAGCTGGACTAGCGGGCCCACAGATACGCAGTATTTT
TRBV21-1,TRBJ2-3,-,-,CASSKAGSRADTQYF,TGTGCCAGCAGCAAAGCCGGGTCCCGGGCAGATACGCAGTATTTT
TRBV9,TRBJ2-1,TRBD2,few,CASSPSWGTSRNEQFF,TGTGCCAGCAGCCCCTCCTGGGGGACTAGTCGCAATGAGCAGTTCTTC
TRBV5-6,TRBJ2-7,-,-,CASSFKYEQYF,TGTGCCAGCAGCTTCAAATACGAGCAGTACTTC
TRBV9,TRBJ1-3,-,few,CASSHLGGGADAYSGNTIYF,TGTGCCAGCAGCCATCTGGGTGGGGGGGCGGACGCGTACTCTGGAAACACCATATATTTT
TRBV18,TRBJ2-7,TRBD2,-,CASSQFIVGGFYEQYF,TGTGCCAGCTCACAGTTCATAGTCGGGGGGTTCTACGAGCAGTACTTC
TRBV7-6,TRBJ2-2,-,-,CASSLVGGTGELFF,TGTGCCAGCAGCTTAGTGGGTGGCACCGGGGAGCTGTTTTTT
TRBV7-2,TRBJ1-5,-,-,CASSLTGLLAGNQPQHF,TGTGCCAGCAGCTTAACGGGCCTCCTGGCGGGCAATCAGCCCCAGCATTTT
TRBV27,TRBJ1-2,-,-,CASSLGAEAHYGYTF,TGTGCCAGCAGTTTAGGGGCAGAAGCTCACTATGGCTACACCTTC
TRBV28,TRBJ1-5,TRBD1,-,CASSQRWDRAQNQPQHF,TGTGCCAGCAGTCAAAGATGGGACAGGGCGCAGAATCAGCCCCAGCATTTT
TRBV11-3,TRBJ2-5,-,-,CASRFRGEAQYF,TGTGCCAGCAGATTCAGGGGGGAGGCCCAGTACTTC
TRBV7-9,TRBJ1-1,-,-,CASSEEGTMNTEAFF,TGTGCCAGCAGCGAAGAGGGGACAATGAACACTGAAGCTTTCTTT
TRBV6-2/TRBV6-3,TRBJ2-7,-,-,CASSSGPQIMWEQYF,TGTGCCAGCAGTTCGGGTCCCCAGATTATGTGGGAGCAGTACTTC
TRBV23-1,TRBJ1-1,-,-,CASSQTRTRNTEAFF,TGCGCCAGCAGTCAAACCAGGACGAGAAACACTGAAGCTTTCTTT
TRBV18,TRBJ2-3,-,-,CASSRSGQGTDTQYF,TGTGCCAGCTCAAGGTCGGGTCAAGGCACAGATACGCAGTATTTT
TRBV27,TRBJ1-4,-,few,CASSLWGTLNEKLFF,TGTGCCAGCAGTTTATGGGGGACTCTTAATGAAAAACTGTTTTTT
TRBV6-2/TRBV6-3,TRBJ2-1,TRBD2,-,CASSVSGRAISNEQFF,TGTGCCAGCAGTGTTAGCGGGAGGGCGATCTCGAATGAGCAGTTCTTC
TRBV11-3,TRBJ2-3,-,once,CVSEIAGTDTQYF,TGTGTCAGCGAAATAGCTGGGACAGATACGCAGTATTTT
TRBV5-6,TRBJ2-7,TRBD2,-,CASSTRLAGVVYEQYF,TGTGCCAGCAGCACCAGACTAGCGGGAGTTGTCTACGAGCAGTACTTC
TRBV28,TRBJ1-2,-,-,CASSETGGPNYGYTF,TGTGCCAGCAGCGAGACGGGGGGGCCTAACTATGGCTACACCTTC
TRBV5-4,TRBJ2-7,-,-,CASSRDSYEQYF,TGTGCCAGCTCCAGGGACTCCTACGAGCAGTACTTC
TRBV12-3/TRBV12-4,TRBJ1-6,-,-,CASSFTLNSPLHF,TGTGCCAGCAGTTTTACCCTCAATTCACCCCTCCACTTT
TRBV28,TRBJ1-2,-,-,CASSLDWGGYGYTF,TGTGCCAGCAGTTTGGATTGGGGGGGGTATGGCTACACCTTC
TRBV7-2,TRBJ1-2,-,-,CASSLTPQNLYGYTF,TGTGCCAGCAGCTTAACCCCCCAAAACCTCTATGGCTACACCTTC